This T cell receptor (beta chain) was captured by sequencing in a study of identical twins. Study-level findings and limits: Without tracking the same donors, conclusions rested on cross-sectional statistical analysis. Zero-insertion analyses might be partly confounded by invariant T cells like MAIT and iNKT.

TCRdb analysed the 5' RACE reads with MiXCR anew, one entry per CDR3 protein. The sample records approximately 300,000 distinct CDR3 sequences, 8% to 9.5% being singletons. In its sample, this clonotype was seen many times. Its antigen is undetermined. The CDR3 runs 15 residues. Deletions cut 6 bases from V and 0 bases from J, with 15 bases between. This same sample was also part of a study on yellow fever vaccine responses in identical twins.

The V and J genes are TRBV12-3 or TRBV12-4 and TRBJ2-7; unclear D gene. The source material was CD8+ T cells sorted from blood. The TCR was taken from a woman younger than 30 in good health. This chain's CDR3 is CASSPNKLSSYEQYF. As DNA, the CDR3 is TGTGCCAGCAGCCCAAATAAGTTAAGCTCCTACGAGCAGTACTTC.